This TCR beta chain derives from a study of vaccination effects on CD4 cells after COVID-19. J gave up 8 bases and V 3 bases, and 4 bases lay outside the gene matches. Looked up from germline, CDR1 is SGHTA and CDR2 is FQGNSA. The CDR3 is 14 amino acids. Following an approximately ten-day culture, CD4+ T cells were purified. Both day 3 and day 7 saw half the medium replaced with IL-2 medium. As for this clone: Its antigen remains unknown.

TCRdb's table, derived via immunoSEQ multiplex PCR, lists solely in-frame clones and lacks some. The sample consists of 30,000 or so clones, around 70% of them appearing once. This receptor was taken from a human donor who received a COVID-19 vaccine. The sequencing here drew on CD4+ T cells from PBMCs cultured without peptide, taken before COVID-19 vaccination. This rearrangement joins TRBV7-2 to TRBJ2-7; 13 nucleotides line up with TRBD2. The CDR3 spells CASSFGLAGDKQYF. DNA for the CDR3: TGTGCCAGCAGCTTTGGACTAGCGGGAGATAAGCAGTACTTC.